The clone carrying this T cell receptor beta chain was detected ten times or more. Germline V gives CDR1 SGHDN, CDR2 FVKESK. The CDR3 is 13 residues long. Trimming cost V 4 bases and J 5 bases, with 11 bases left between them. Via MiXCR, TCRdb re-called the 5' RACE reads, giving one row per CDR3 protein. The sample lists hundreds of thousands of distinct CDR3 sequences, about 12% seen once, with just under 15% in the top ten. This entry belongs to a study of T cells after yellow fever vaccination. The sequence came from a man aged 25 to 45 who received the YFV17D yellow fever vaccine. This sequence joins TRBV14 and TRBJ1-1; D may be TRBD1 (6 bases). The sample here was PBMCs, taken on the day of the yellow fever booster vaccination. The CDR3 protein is CASSRGANTEAFF. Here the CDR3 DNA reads TGTGCCAGCAGCCGGGGGGCGAATACTGAAGCTTTCTTT.